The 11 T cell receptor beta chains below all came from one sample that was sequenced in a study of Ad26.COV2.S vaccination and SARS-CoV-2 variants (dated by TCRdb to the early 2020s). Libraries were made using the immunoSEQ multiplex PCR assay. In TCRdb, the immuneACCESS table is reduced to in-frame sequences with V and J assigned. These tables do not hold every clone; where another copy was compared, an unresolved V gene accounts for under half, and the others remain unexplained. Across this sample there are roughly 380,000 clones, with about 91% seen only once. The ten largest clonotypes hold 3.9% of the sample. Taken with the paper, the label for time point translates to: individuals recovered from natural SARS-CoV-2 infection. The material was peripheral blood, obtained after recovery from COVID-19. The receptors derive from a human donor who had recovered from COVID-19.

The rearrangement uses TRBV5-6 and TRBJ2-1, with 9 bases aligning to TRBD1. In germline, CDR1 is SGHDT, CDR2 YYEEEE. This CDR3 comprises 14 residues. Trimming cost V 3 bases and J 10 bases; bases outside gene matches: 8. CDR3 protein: CASSSQGALREQFF. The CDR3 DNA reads TGTGCCAGCAGCTCACAGGGGGCGCTTAGGGAGCAGTTCTTC.

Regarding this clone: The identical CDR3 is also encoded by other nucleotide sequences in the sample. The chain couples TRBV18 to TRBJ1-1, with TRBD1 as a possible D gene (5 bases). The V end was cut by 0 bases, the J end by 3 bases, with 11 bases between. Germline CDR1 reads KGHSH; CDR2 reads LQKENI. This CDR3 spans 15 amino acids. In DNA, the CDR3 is TGTGCCAGCTCACCACCGAGGACGGGGGACACTGAAGCTTTCTTT. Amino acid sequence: CASSPPRTGDTEAFF.

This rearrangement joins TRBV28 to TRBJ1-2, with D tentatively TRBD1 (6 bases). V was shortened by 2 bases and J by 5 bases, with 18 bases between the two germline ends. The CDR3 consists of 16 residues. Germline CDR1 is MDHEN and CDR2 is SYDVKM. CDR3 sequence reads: CASSLKGLGTPYGYTF. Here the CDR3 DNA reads TGTGCCAGCAGTTTAAAGGGTCTGGGGACACCGTATGGCTACACCTTC.

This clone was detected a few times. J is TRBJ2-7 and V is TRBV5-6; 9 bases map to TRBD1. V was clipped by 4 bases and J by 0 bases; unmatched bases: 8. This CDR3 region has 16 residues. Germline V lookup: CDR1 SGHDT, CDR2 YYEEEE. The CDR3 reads CASSAGGQGSSYEQYF. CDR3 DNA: TGTGCCAGCAGCGCGGGCGGACAGGGGTCCTCCTACGAGCAGTACTTC.

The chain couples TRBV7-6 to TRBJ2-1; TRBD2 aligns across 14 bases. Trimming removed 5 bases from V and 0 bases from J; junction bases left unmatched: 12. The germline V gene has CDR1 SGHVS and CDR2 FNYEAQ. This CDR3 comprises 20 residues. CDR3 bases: TGTGCCAGCAGCCCTACGTGGACTAGCGGGGGGCAGAGCTCCTACAATGAGCAGTTCTTC. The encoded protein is CASSPTWTSGGQSSYNEQFF. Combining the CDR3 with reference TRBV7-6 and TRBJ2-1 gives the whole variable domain GAGVSQSPRYKVTKRGQDVALRCDPISGHVSLYWYRQALGQGPEFLTYFNYEAQQDKSGLPNDRFSAERPEGSISTLTIQRTEQRDSAMYRCASSPTWTSGGQSSYNEQFFGPGTRLTVL.

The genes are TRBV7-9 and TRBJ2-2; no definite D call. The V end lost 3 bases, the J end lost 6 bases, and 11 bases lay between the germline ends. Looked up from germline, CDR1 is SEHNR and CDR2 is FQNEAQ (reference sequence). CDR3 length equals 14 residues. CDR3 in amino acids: CASSFDRAPGELFF. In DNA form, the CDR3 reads TGTGCCAGCAGCTTCGACCGGGCCCCCGGGGAGCTGTTTTTT.

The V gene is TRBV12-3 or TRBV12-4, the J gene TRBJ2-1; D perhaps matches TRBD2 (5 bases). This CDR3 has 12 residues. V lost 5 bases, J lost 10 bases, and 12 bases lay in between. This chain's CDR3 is CASSRGLGEQFF. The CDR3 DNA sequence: TGTGCCAGCAGTCGCGGACTGGGCGAGCAGTTCTTC.

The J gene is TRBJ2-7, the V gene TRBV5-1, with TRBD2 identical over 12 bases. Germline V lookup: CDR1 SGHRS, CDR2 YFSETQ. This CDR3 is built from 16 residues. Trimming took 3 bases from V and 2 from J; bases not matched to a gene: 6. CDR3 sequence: CASSYSSGGAPYEQYF. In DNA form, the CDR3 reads TGCGCCAGCAGCTATTCTAGCGGGGGGGCGCCCTACGAGCAGTACTTC. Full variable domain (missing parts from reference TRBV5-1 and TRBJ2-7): KAGVTQTPRYLIKTRGQQVTLSCSPISGHRSVSWYQQTPGQGLQFLFEYFSETQRNKGNFPGRFSGRQFSNSRSEMNVSTLELGDSALYLCASSYSSGGAPYEQYFGPGTRLTVT.

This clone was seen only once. CDR3 nucleotides: TGCGCCAGCAGCTTGGGCCCGGACAGGGGGAGCGAGCAGTACTTC. The encoded protein is CASSLGPDRGSEQYF. This chain connects TRBV5-1 to TRBJ2-7, with 10 positions matching TRBD1. This CDR3 is built from 15 residues. Unmatched junction bases numbered 6, after V lost 0 bases and J lost 6 bases. The germline gives CDR1 SGHRS, CDR2 YFSETQ.

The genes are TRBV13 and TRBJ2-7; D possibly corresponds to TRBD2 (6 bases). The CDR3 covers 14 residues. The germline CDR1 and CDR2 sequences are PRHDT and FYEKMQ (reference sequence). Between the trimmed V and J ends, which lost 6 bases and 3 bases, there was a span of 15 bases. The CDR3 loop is CASSSGDLGYEQYF. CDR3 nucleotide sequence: TGTGCCAGCAGTTCGGGGGACCTCGGCTACGAGCAGTACTTC.

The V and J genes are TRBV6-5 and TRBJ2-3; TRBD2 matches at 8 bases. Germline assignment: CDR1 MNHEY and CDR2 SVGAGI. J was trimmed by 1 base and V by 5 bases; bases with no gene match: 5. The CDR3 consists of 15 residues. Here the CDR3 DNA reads TGTGCCAGCAGTCTCGGGGGGGCCGGCACAGATACGCAGTATTTT. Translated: CASSLGGAGTDTQYF.